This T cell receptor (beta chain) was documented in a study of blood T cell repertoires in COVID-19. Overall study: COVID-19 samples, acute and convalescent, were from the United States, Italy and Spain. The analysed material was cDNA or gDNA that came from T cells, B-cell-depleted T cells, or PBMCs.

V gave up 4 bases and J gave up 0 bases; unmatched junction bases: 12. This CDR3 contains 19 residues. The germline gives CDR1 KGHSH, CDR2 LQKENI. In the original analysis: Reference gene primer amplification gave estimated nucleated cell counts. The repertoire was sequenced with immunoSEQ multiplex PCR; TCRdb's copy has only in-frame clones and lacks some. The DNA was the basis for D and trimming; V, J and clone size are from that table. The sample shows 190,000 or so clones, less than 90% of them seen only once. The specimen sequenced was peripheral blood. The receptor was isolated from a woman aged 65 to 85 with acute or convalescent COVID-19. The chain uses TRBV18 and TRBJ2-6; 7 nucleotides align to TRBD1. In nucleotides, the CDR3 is TGTGCCAGCTCACTAATCGAGGGGACAGAAGTCTCTGGGGCCAACGTCCTGACTTTC. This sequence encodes CASSLIEGTEVSGANVLTF.